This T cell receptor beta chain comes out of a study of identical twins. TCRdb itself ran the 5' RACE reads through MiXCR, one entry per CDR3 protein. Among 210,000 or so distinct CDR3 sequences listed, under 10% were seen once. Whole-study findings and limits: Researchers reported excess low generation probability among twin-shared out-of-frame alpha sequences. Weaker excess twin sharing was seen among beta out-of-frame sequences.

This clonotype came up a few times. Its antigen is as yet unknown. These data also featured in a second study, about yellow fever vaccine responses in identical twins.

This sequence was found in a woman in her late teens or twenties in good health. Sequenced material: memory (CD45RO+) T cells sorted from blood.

In DNA form, the CDR3 reads TGTGCCTCCAAGGGGACAGGGCTAACCGCCGGGGAGCTGTTTTTT. This encodes CASKGTGLTAGELFF. The chain joins TRBV10-3 to TRBJ2-2, with 9 bases matching TRBD1. Germline V gene sequence: CDR1 ENHRY, CDR2 SYGVKD. The ends lost 11 bases at V and 6 bases at J; junction bases unmatched: 13. The CDR3 length is 15 residues.